This is a list of T cell receptor beta chains from one sample in a study of T cells in Graves' hyperthyroidism and ophthalmopathy. Each CDR3 protein gets one entry after TCRdb re-called the multiplex PCR reads with MiXCR. The repertoire includes roughly 250,000 distinct CDR3 sequences, approximately 20% of them detected once, and around 64% sits in the top ten. The specimen was blood. The receptors here all came from a man aged 25 to 40 with Graves' ophthalmopathy. Both conserved end residues are part of each CDR3. A D gene is named only where the DNA matches it firmly. Where a row states a size, it is once, few, many or the class of an expanded clone; other rows omit it.

clone_size j_call v_call d_call cdr3_nt cdr3_aa
few TRBJ1-1 TRBV29-1 TRBD1 TGCAGCGTTGATCCCGGACAGGAGGTCGCTGAAGCTTTCTTT CSVDPGQEVAEAFF
many TRBJ2-7 TRBV28 - TGTGCCAGCAGTTTATTCAGTCCCCCGGACTACGAGCAGTACTTC CASSLFSPPDYEQYF
few TRBJ2-7 TRBV4-2 TRBD2 TGTGCCAGCAGCCAAGATGGGACTAGCGGGAGCTACGAGCAGTACTTC CASSQDGTSGSYEQYF
few TRBJ2-7 TRBV5-1 - TGCGCCAGCAGCTTGGTTGCGACGGCCTACGAGCAGTACTTC CASSLVATAYEQYF
few TRBJ2-3 TRBV27 - TGTGCCAGCAGTTTATTCGGAGGGATAGGCACAGATACGCAGTATTTT CASSLFGGIGTDTQYF
- TRBJ2-1 TRBV14 TRBD2 TGTGCCAGCAGCCAATATGATGGAGGGAGGGGCATCAACAATGAGCAGTTCTTC CASSQYDGGRGINNEQFF
few TRBJ2-7 TRBV5-1 - TGCGCCAGCAGCCCACTAGGGGAGGGGGCGCGGAACGAGCAGTACTTC CASSPLGEGARNEQYF
few TRBJ2-1 TRBV4-2 - TGTGCCAGCAGCCAAGTCGGAGTTCGGTACAATGAGCAGTTCTTC CASSQVGVRYNEQFF
- TRBJ2-7 TRBV10-2 TRBD1 TGCGCCAGCAGTGAGTCGCTGGCAGGGGGCTCAAACGAGCAGTACTTC CASSESLAGGSNEQYF
- TRBJ2-7 TRBV11-2 TRBD2 TGTGCCAGCAGCTACCAAGCCGGGGGGAAGACCTACGAGCAGTACTTC CASSYQAGGKTYEQYF
few TRBJ2-1 TRBV20-1 TRBD1 TGCAGTGCTGCCGGGGACAGCCGCAATGAGCAGTTCTTC CSAAGDSRNEQFF
- TRBJ2-1 TRBV5-1 - TGCGCCAGCAACCCAACAGGGTGGACTAACCAAGCGCAGAAGCAGTTCTTC CASNPTGWTNQAQKQFF
many TRBJ2-3 TRBV20-1 TRBD2 TGCAGTGCTAGAGATCTATTACTAGCGGTCACAGATACGCAGTATTTT CSARDLLLAVTDTQYF
- TRBJ1-2 TRBV24-1 - TGTGCCACCAGTGATTCTGAGGGGACTACTGGGTATGGCTACACCTTC CATSDSEGTTGYGYTF
- TRBJ2-1 TRBV29-1 - TGCAGCGTTGGGACCGATTCCTCCTACAATGAGCAGTTCTTC CSVGTDSSYNEQFF
many TRBJ2-7 TRBV10-3 TRBD2 TGTGCCATCAGTGAGCCTAGCGGGAGGATCTACGAGCAGTACTTC CAISEPSGRIYEQYF
- TRBJ1-3 TRBV6-1 - TGTGCCAGCAGCCGTGCGATACCCTCAGGATCCTCTGGAAACACCATATATTTT CASSRAIPSGSSGNTIYF
- TRBJ2-5 TRBV6-5 TRBD2 TGTGCCAGCAGTTACGATTGGGAGGGTTCGGGGACCCAGTACTTC CASSYDWEGSGTQYF
- TRBJ2-3 TRBV6-5 - TGTGCCAGCAGTTACAGGGCGGGGGCCGATACGCAGTATTTT CASSYRAGADTQYF
few TRBJ1-6 TRBV12-5 - TGTGCTAGTGGTTTGGTAACCAATTCACCCCTCCACTTT CASGLVTNSPLHF
many TRBJ2-1 TRBV7-6 TRBD2 TGTGCCAGCAGTCTGGGGACTAACGATTACAATGAGCAGTTCTTC CASSLGTNDYNEQFF
- TRBJ2-5 TRBV28 - TGTGCCTGCAGTTTAAGTCGGGCCCAGTACTTC CACSLSRAQYF
- TRBJ1-5 TRBV12-3/TRBV12-4 TRBD1 TGTGCCAGCAGTTTTGGGACAGGGCTGAATCAGCCCCAGCATTTT CASSFGTGLNQPQHF
many TRBJ2-7 TRBV11-2 - TGTGCCAGCAGCTCACGGACAGCGGGACTTTCTACGGAGCAGTACTTC CASSSRTAGLSTEQYF
- TRBJ2-1 TRBV5-1 - TGCGCCAGCAGCTTGGGAGTGGAGGGGGAGCCCCAGTTCTTC CASSLGVEGEPQFF
many TRBJ2-5 TRBV4-2 TRBD2 TGTGCCAGCAGCCAAGATCGGGAGGGCCAAGAGACCCAGTACTTC CASSQDREGQETQYF
- TRBJ1-1 TRBV12-5 - TGTGCTAGTGGTTTGGGGGCGAACACTGAAGCTTTCTTT CASGLGANTEAFF
- TRBJ2-2 TRBV3-1 - TGTGCCAGCAGCCAAGATCCCCCAGGGCCGAACACCGGGGAGCTGTTTTTT CASSQDPPGPNTGELFF
many TRBJ1-1 TRBV2 - TGTGCCAGCAGGACGCAGGGATACACTGAAGCTTTCTTT CASRTQGYTEAFF
few TRBJ1-5 TRBV7-2 - TGTGCCAGCAGCTTCGGCTTTTATAGCAATCAGCCCCAGCATTTT CASSFGFYSNQPQHF
few TRBJ2-7 TRBV28 TRBD1 TGTGCCAGCAGTCCCCTCGGGGACAGGACTTCCTACGAGCAGTACTTC CASSPLGDRTSYEQYF
- TRBJ2-6 TRBV19 TRBD1 TGTGCCAGTAGTATTGGACAGGGTTTGTCTGGGGCCAACGTCCTGACTTTC CASSIGQGLSGANVLTF
- TRBJ1-5 TRBV15 TRBD1 TGTGCCACCAGCAGAGATCACTTACGTACCACAGGGGCTAATCAGCCCCAGCATTTT CATSRDHLRTTGANQPQHF
- TRBJ2-3 TRBV30 - TGTGCCGGATGGGCGGCAGATACGCAGTATTTT CAGWAADTQYF
- TRBJ1-2 TRBV5-1 - TGCGCCAGCAGCAGGGGGGACTATGGCTACACCTTC CASSRGDYGYTF
- TRBJ2-3 TRBV28 - TGTGCCAGCAGTTTATGGAGGTTGGCGGGCACAGATACGCAGTATTTT CASSLWRLAGTDTQYF
- TRBJ2-3 TRBV10-1 - TGCGCCAGCAGTTTTGAAGCTGGTGCCACAGATACGCAGTATTTT CASSFEAGATDTQYF
few TRBJ2-7 TRBV6-1 - TGTGCCAGCTCTGACAGCTTGAGGTCCTACGAGCAGTACTTC CASSDSLRSYEQYF
- TRBJ2-1 TRBV24-1 - TGTGCCACCAGTGACACTGACCTGGGTGGTTATAATGAGCAGTTCTTC CATSDTDLGGYNEQFF
- TRBJ1-4 TRBV11-2 - TGTGCCAGCAGCTTAGACAGGGACGAAAAACTGTTTTTT CASSLDRDEKLFF
- TRBJ2-6 TRBV10-3 - TGTGCCATCAGTGGGGCAGGGACCAGTCGAGGGAACGGGGCCAACGTCCTGACTTTC CAISGAGTSRGNGANVLTF
- TRBJ2-6 TRBV6-5 - TGTGCCAGCAGTTCCCTCCAGGCCAACGTCCTGACTTTC CASSSLQANVLTF
many TRBJ2-7 TRBV11-1 TRBD2 TGTGCCAGCAGTTTAACGGGAGGTTCGTACGAGCAGTACTTC CASSLTGGSYEQYF
- TRBJ2-1 TRBV6-1 - TGTGCCAGCAGTGTCACAGGACACAATGAGCAGTTCTTC CASSVTGHNEQFF
many TRBJ2-5 TRBV6-5 TRBD2 TGTGCCAGCAGTTACTCAACTAGCGGGAGGGGGGAGACCCAGTACTTC CASSYSTSGRGETQYF
few TRBJ2-7 TRBV18 TRBD1 TGTGCCAGCTCACCGTTGCCCGGGCCGGACAGGGTTAAGAACGAGCAGTACTTC CASSPLPGPDRVKNEQYF
few TRBJ2-3 TRBV6-6 TRBD2 TGTGCCAGCAAAGGACTAGCGGACACAGATACGCAGTATTTT CASKGLADTDTQYF
- TRBJ2-3 TRBV20-1 TRBD2 TGCAGTGCTATGAAAAGTTGGGGAAAAGGGACTAGCGGCACAGATACGCAGTATTTT CSAMKSWGKGTSGTDTQYF
few TRBJ2-7 TRBV5-1 TRBD1 TGCGCCAGCAACAAGGACAGGAGCTCCTACGAGCAGTACTTC CASNKDRSSYEQYF
- TRBJ2-7 TRBV28 - TGTGCCAGCACCCGTCCCCCTGTTTCCTACGAGCAGTACTTC CASTRPPVSYEQYF
many TRBJ2-7 TRBV27 TRBD1 TGTGCCAGCAGGCCTAGGACAGGCGCCTACGAGCAGTACTTC CASRPRTGAYEQYF
many TRBJ1-5 TRBV28 - TGTGCCAGCAGTCCCCCCCAGGGTGGTGGTCAGCCCCAGCATTTT CASSPPQGGGQPQHF
- TRBJ2-7 TRBV10-2 - TGCGCCAGCGGACCGACTGGAGCGGCTACCTACGAGCAGTACTTC CASGPTGAATYEQYF
- TRBJ2-7 TRBV7-8 TRBD2 TGTGCCAGCAGCTTAAGCGGGAGAGGATACGAGCAGTACTTC CASSLSGRGYEQYF
- TRBJ2-4 TRBV5-1 - TGCGCCAGCAGCTTGTTCGGGGAAAACATTCAGTACTTC CASSLFGENIQYF